Below are 5 T cell receptor beta chains sequenced from a single sample in a study of beta chain features in type 1 diabetes. Every isolated RNA sample was fully reverse transcribed, so sequencing captured expressed TCRB transcripts. Only in-frame clones appear in the TCRdb table, and some are missing; sequencing was by immunoSEQ multiplex PCR. Of approximately 140,000 clones in the sample, 9.5% to 10% were seen once. What was sequenced was central memory CD4+ T cells from blood. The receptor source for this set is a woman aged 40-49 years in good health.

This clone was seen a handful of times. This chain uses TRBV7-9 with TRBJ1-4; 8 positions match TRBD1. Looked up from germline, CDR1 is SEHNR and CDR2 is FQNEAQ (reference sequence). With V trimmed by 4 bases and J by 0 bases, 13 bases remained unmatched. The CDR3 is 19 amino acids. The DNA of the CDR3 is TGTGCCAGCAGCTCTCCAAGAGCAGGGGGCACCTCAACTAATGAAAAACTGTTTTTT. This codes for CASSSPRAGGTSTNEKLFF.

The chain carries TRBV25-1 and TRBJ2-3, with 8 nucleotides matching TRBD1. Germline V gives CDR1 MGHDK, CDR2 SYGVNS. Trimming cost V 8 bases and J 3 bases; bases outside gene matches: 10. CDR3 length equals 15 residues. In DNA, the CDR3 is TGTGCCAGCGGACCTCCCGGGACAGGAACAGATACGCAGTATTTT. Residues: CASGPPGTGTDTQYF.

V is TRBV5-4 and J is TRBJ2-5; possibly TRBD1 for D (5 bases). V was pared by 4 bases and J by 8 bases, with 24 bases between. The germline gives CDR1 SGHNT, CDR2 YYREEE (reference sequence). There are 16 residues in the CDR3. CDR3 residues: CASSAIDSLLKKTQYF. The DNA for the CDR3 is TGTGCCAGCAGCGCGATCGACAGTTTGCTCAAGAAAACCCAGTACTTC.

The V and J genes are TRBV7-2 and TRBJ2-5; a possible D gene is TRBD1 (6 bases). CDR1 is SGHTA and CDR2 is FQGNSA in the germline V gene. The ends were cut back, 5 bases at V and 2 bases at J, with 9 bases in the middle. The length of the CDR3 is 13 residues. The CDR3: CASSKGTQETQYF. CDR3 DNA sequence: TGTGCCAGCAGCAAAGGGACACAAGAGACCCAGTACTTC.

This clone was seen ten or more times. The chain joins TRBV7-9 to TRBJ2-7; 8 bases align to TRBD1. With 4 bases clipped from V and 5 bases from J, the junction kept 10 bases outside the gene matches. The CDR3 length is 15 residues. Germline V gene sequence: CDR1 SEHNR, CDR2 FQNEAQ (reference sequence). The CDR3 nucleotides are TGTGCCAGCAGCTCAATACTCGGGGGACAGGACGAGCAGTACTTC. It codes for CASSSILGGQDEQYF. The full variable domain, completed using reference TRBV7-9 and TRBJ2-7, is DTGVSQNPRHKITKRGQNVTFRCDPISEHNRLYWYRQTLGQGPEFLTYFQNEAQLEKSRLLSDRFSAERPKGSFSTLEIQRTEQGDSAMYLCASSSILGGQDEQYFGPGTRLTVT.